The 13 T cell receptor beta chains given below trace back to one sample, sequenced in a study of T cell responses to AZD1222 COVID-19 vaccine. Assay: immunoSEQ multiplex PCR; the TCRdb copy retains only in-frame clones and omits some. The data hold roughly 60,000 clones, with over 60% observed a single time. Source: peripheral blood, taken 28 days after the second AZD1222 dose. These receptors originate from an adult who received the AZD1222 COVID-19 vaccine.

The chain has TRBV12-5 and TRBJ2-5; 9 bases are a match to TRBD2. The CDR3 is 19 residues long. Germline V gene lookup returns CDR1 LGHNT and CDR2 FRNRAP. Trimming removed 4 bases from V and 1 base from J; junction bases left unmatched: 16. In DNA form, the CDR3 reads TGTGCTAGTGGTTCCCGTGGCGCTAGCGGGGAGCCTATCCAAGAGACCCAGTACTTC. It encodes CASGSRGASGEPIQETQYF.

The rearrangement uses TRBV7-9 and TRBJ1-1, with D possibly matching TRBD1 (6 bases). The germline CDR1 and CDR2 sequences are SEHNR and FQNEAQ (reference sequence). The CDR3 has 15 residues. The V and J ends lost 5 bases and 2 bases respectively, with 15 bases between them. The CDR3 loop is CASSRGQLRNTEAFF. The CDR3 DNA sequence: TGTGCCAGCAGCCGAGGACAGCTCCGAAACACTGAAGCTTTCTTT.

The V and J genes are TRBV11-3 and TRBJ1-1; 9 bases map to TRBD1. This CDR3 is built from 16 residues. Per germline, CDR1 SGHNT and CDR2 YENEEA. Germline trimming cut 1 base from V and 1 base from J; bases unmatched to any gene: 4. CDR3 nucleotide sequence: TGTGCCAGCAGCTTAGCTGGACAGGGGCCGAACACTGAAGCTTTCTTT. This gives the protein CASSLAGQGPNTEAFF.

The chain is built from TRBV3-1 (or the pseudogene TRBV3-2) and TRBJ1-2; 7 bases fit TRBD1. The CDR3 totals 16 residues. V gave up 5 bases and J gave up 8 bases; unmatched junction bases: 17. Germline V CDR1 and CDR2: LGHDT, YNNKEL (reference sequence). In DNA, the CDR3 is TGTGCCAGCAGCGCAACAGGGGCCCCCTCGGGGCGCGGCTACACCTTC. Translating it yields CASSATGAPSGRGYTF.

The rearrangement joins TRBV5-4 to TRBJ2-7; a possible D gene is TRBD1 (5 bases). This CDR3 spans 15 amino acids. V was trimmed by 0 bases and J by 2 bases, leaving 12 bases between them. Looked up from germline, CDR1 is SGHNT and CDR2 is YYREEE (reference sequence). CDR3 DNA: TGTGCCAGCAGCTTGGGTGGGGCCGGAGCCTACGAGCAGTACTTC. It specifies CASSLGGAGAYEQYF.

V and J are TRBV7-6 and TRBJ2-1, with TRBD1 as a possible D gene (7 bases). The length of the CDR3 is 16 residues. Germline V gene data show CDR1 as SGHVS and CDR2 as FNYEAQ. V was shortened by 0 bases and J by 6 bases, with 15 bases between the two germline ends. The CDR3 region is CASSLAEAGGLNEQFF. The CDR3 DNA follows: TGTGCCAGCAGCTTAGCGGAGGCAGGGGGGCTCAATGAGCAGTTCTTC.

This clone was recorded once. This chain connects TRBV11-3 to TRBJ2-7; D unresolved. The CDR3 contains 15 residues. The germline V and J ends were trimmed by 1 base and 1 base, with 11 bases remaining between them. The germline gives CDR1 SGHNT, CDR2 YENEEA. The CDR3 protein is CASSLAAGGSYEQYF. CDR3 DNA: TGTGCCAGCAGCTTAGCTGCCGGCGGATCCTACGAGCAGTACTTC.

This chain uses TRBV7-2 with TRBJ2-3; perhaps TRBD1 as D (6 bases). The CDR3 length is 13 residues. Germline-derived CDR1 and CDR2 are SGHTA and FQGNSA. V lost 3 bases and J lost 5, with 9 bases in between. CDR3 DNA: TGTGCCAGCAGCTTTGGGGGCGGAGATACGCAGTATTTT. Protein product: CASSFGGGDTQYF.

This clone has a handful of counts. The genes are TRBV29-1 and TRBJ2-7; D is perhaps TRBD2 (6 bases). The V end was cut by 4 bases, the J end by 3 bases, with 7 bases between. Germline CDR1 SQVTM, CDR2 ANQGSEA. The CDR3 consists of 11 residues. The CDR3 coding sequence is TGCAGCGTTGCGGGGGACTACGAGCAGTACTTC. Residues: CSVAGDYEQYF.

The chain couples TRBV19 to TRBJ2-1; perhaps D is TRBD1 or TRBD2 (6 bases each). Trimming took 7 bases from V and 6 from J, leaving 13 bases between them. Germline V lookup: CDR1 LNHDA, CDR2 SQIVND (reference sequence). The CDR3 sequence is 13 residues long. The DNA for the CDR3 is TGTGCCAGTAAGGGGGGCCGTGGCAATGAGCAGTTCTTC. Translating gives CASKGGRGNEQFF.

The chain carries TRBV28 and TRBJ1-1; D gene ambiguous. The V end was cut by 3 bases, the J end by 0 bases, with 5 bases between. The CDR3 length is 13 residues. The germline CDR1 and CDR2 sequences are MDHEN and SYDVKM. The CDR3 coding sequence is TGTGCCAGCAGTTTGAGGGTGAACACTGAAGCTTTCTTT. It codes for CASSLRVNTEAFF. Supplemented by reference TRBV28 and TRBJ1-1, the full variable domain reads DVKVTQSSRYLVKRTGEKVFLECVQDMDHENMFWYRQDPGLGLRLIYFSYDVKMKEKGDIPEGYSVSREKKERFSLILESASTNQTSMYLCASSLRVNTEAFFGQGTRLTVV.

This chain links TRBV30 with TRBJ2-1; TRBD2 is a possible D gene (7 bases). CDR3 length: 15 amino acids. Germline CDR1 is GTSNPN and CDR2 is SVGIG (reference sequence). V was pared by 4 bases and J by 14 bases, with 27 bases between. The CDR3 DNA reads TGTGCCTGGACCGCGTGGGGGGGCAACCGAAAGACGGAGTTCTTC. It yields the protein CAWTAWGGNRKTEFF. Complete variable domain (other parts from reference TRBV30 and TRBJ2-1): SQTIHQWPATLVQPVGSPLSLECTVEGTSNPNLYWYRQAAGRGLQLLFYSVGIGQISSEVPQNLSASRPQDRQFILSSKKLLLSDSGFYLCAWTAWGGNRKTEFFGPGTRLTVL.

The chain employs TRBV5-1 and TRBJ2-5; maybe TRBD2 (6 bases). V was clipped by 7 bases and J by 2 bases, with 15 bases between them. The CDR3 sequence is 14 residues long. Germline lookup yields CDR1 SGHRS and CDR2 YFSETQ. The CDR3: CASGDRDFQETQYF. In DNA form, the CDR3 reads TGCGCCAGCGGGGACCGGGACTTTCAAGAGACCCAGTACTTC.